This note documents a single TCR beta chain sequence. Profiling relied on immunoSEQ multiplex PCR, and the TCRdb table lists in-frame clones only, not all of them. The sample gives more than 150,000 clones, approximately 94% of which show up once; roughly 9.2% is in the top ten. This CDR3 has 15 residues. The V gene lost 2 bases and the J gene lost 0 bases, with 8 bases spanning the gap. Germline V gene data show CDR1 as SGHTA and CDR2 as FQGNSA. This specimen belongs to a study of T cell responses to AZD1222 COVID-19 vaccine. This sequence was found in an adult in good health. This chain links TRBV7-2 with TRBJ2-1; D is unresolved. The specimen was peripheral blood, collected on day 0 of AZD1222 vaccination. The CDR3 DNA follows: TGTGCCAGCAGCTTATCCCGCGCCTCCTACAATGAGCAGTTCTTC. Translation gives CASSLSRASYNEQFF.